This T cell receptor (beta chain) was sequenced in a study of T-cell memory formation after mild COVID-19. Study-wide points: Some clones that responded turned up in pre-infection memory, which suggests that cross-reactive memory joined in. The main location of contracting CD4+ clones was CM and EM, and that of contracting CD8+ clones was EMRA.

TCRdb processed the 5' RACE reads anew with MiXCR; each CDR3 protein has one entry. The sample holds about 350,000 distinct CDR3 sequences; around 13% are singletons and the top ten take about 24%. Worth noting for this clonotype: Its antigen is undetermined.

Trimming took 4 bases from V and 5 from J; bases not matched to a gene: 9. This CDR3 region has 17 residues. CDR1 is SGDLS, CDR2 YYNGEE, per germline. This TCR derives from a man between 18 and 29 years old who had mild COVID-19 (a few samples of this study predate the infection). Cell type and time point are not known. The chain combines TRBV9 with TRBJ1-6, with TRBD1 identical over 10 bases. What was sequenced was PBMCs or a T cell subset sorted from them (not recorded which). The CDR3 sequence: CASSFSPGTGDNSPLHF. Here the CDR3 DNA reads TGTGCCAGCAGCTTTTCCCCCGGGACAGGGGATAATTCACCCCTCCACTTT.